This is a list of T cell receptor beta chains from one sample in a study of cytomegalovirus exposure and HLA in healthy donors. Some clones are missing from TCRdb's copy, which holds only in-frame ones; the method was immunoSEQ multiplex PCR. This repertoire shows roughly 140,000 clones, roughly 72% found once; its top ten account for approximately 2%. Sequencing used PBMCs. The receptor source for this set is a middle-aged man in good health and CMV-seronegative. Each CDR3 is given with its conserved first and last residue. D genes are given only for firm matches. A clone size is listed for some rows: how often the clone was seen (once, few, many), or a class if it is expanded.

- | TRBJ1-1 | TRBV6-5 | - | TGTGCCAGCAGTCGGGACTCGAACACTGAAGCTTTCTTT | CASSRDSNTEAFF
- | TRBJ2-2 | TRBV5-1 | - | TGCGCCAGCAGCTTGTCCGCAGACACCGGGGAGCTGTTTTTT | CASSLSADTGELFF
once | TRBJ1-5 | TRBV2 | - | TGTACCAGCAGTGCACTGAACAATCAGCCCCAGCATTTT | CTSSALNNQPQHF
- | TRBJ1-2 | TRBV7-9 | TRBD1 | TGTGCCAGCAGCCTACGAGACAGGGCAGCCTATGGCTACACCTTC | CASSLRDRAAYGYTF
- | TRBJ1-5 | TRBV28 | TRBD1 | TGTGCCAGCAGTTTAACCGGGACAGGGGGGCAGCCCCAGCATTTT | CASSLTGTGGQPQHF
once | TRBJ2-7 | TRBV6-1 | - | TGTGCCAGTAGCTTAGGGGGGGCAGTTCCCTACGAGCAGTACTTC | CASSLGGAVPYEQYF
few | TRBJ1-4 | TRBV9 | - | TGTGCCAGCAGCGTAGAGGGCAGGGCGAGTGAAAAACTGTTTTTT | CASSVEGRASEKLFF
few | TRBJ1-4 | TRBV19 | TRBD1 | TGTGCCAGTAGCAACTCCCGGGGACAGGGGAATGAAAAACTGTTTTTT | CASSNSRGQGNEKLFF
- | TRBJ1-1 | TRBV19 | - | TGTGCCAGTAGCCGGGTACATATGAACACTGAAGCTTTCTTT | CASSRVHMNTEAFF
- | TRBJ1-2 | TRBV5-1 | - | TGCGCCAGCAGAATATCGACAGATTTCGATGGCTACACCTTC | CASRISTDFDGYTF
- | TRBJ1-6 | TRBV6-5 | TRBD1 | TGTGCCAGCAGTTCTTACACAGGGGATTCACCCCTCCACTTT | CASSSYTGDSPLHF
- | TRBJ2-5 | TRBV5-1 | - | TGCGCCAGCAGCTTGGGGGCAGGGGATCAAGAGACCCAGTACTTC | CASSLGAGDQETQYF
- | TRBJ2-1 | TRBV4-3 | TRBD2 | TGCGCCAGCAGCCAAGCCAGCGGGACCTACAATGAGCAGTTCTTC | CASSQASGTYNEQFF
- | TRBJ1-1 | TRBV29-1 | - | TGCAGCGTTGAGCTTGGAGTAAGTGAAGCTTTCTTT | CSVELGVSEAFF
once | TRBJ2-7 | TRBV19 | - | TGTGCCAGTAGTAATATAAACGAGCAGTACTTC | CASSNINEQYF
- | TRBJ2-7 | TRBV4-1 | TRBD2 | TGCGCCAGCAGCGTGCAGACTAGCGGGAGCTTCTACGAGCAGTACTTC | CASSVQTSGSFYEQYF
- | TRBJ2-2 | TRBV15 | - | TGTGCCACCAGCAGAGGGCCTAACACCGGGGAGCTGTTTTTT | CATSRGPNTGELFF
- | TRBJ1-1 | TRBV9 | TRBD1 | TGTGCCAGCAGCGCGGTGCTTTCGGGACAGGAAGCTTTCTTT | CASSAVLSGQEAFF
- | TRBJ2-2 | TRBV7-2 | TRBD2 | TGTGCCAGCAGCCCTCGTGGGGGGGCGAACACCGGGGAGCTGTTTTTT | CASSPRGGANTGELFF
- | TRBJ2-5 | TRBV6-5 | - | TGTGCCAGCAGCCCGTCTCAAGAGACCCAGTACTTC | CASSPSQETQYF
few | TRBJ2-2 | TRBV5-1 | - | TGCGCCAGCAGCTTGGATGGGGCGCCAAACACCGGGGAGCTGTTTTTT | CASSLDGAPNTGELFF
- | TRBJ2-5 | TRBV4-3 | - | TGCGCCAGCAGCCAACTCGGGATTTCGGAGACCCAGTACTTC | CASSQLGISETQYF
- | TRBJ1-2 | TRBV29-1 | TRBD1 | TGCAGCGTCGCAATTGGACAGGGGGCGAAGGGCTACACCTTC | CSVAIGQGAKGYTF
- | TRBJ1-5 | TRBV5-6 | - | TGTGCCAGCAGCTCTATCAATCAGCCCCAGCATTTT | CASSSINQPQHF
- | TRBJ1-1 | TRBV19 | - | TGTGCCAGTAGTATAGCCCGGGACACTGAAGCTTTCTTT | CASSIARDTEAFF
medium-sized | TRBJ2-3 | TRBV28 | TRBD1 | TGTGCCAGCAGTCCTCGGGACAGCCACACAGATACGCAGTATTTT | CASSPRDSHTDTQYF
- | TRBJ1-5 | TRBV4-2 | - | TGTGCCAGCAGCAGGGTCGAGGGGGGGCTGGGCAATCAGCCCCAGCATTTT | CASSRVEGGLGNQPQHF
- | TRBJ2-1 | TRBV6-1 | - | TGTGCCAGCAGGGGCCCAGGCTCCTACAATGAGCAGTTCTTC | CASRGPGSYNEQFF
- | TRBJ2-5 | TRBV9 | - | TGTGCCAGCAGCGGTCCTGGGCCGGGGGAGACCCAGTACTTC | CASSGPGPGETQYF
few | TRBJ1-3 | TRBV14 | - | TGTGCCAGCAGCGACCGGCGGGGTTCTGGAAACACCATATATTTT | CASSDRRGSGNTIYF
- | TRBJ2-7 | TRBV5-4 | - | TGTGCCAGCAGCTTGGGAGCAGGACTGGAGGAGCAGTACTTC | CASSLGAGLEEQYF
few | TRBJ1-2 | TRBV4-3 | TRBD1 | TGCGCCAGCAGCACGGACAGGGAGGTGCGTGGCTACACCTTC | CASSTDREVRGYTF
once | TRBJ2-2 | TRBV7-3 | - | TGTGCCAGCAGCTTAATCGGGGGGCCCACCGGGGAGCTGTTTTTT | CASSLIGGPTGELFF
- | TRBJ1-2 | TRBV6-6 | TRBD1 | TGTGCCAGCCTCGAGCTCCAGGGGGCCGGTGGCTACACCTTC | CASLELQGAGGYTF
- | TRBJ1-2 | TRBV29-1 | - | TGCAGCGCCTTGAAGCTGACAAGCTATAACTATGGCTACACCTTC | CSALKLTSYNYGYTF
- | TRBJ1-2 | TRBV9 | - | TGTGCCAGCAGCGTAGTGTCAGGGTACGGCTACACCTTC | CASSVVSGYGYTF
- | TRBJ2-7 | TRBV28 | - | TGTGCCAGCAGTTGGGACACCTACGAGCAGTACTTC | CASSWDTYEQYF
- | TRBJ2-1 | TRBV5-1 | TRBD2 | TGCGCCAGCAGCAGAAGCGGGAGGGCCGACGAGCAGTTCTTC | CASSRSGRADEQFF
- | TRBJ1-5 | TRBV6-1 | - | TGTGCCAGCAGGACGACAGGAGATAGCAATCAGCCCCAGCATTTT | CASRTTGDSNQPQHF
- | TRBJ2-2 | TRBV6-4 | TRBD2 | TGTGCCAGCAGTGCCGGACTAGCGGAAAACACCGGGGAGCTGTTTTTT | CASSAGLAENTGELFF
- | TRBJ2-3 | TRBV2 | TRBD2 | TGTGCCAGCAGTTTCCTAGCGGGGGAGAGGACAGATACGCAGTATTTT | CASSFLAGERTDTQYF
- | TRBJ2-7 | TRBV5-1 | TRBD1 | TGCGCCAGCAGCACCGACAGGGAACTTTACGAGCAGTACTTC | CASSTDRELYEQYF
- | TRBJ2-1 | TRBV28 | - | TGTGCCAGCAGTTTTACCTACAATGAGCAGTTCTTC | CASSFTYNEQFF
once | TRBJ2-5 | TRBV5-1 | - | TGCGCCAGCAGCGGAGCCTTACAAGAGACCCAGTACTTC | CASSGALQETQYF
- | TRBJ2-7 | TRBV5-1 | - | TGCGCCAGCAGCCCCGGGACATACTACGAGCAGTACTTC | CASSPGTYYEQYF
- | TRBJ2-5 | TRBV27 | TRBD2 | TGTGCCAGCAGTTTAGATGTAGCGGGTATCCAAGAGACCCAGTACTTC | CASSLDVAGIQETQYF
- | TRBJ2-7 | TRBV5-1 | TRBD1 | TGCGCCAGCAGCTTGTGGACAGGGTTCTACGAGCAGTACTTC | CASSLWTGFYEQYF
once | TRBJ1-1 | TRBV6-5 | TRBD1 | TGTGCCAGCAGTACCTTTGACAGGGGGAACACTGAAGCTTTCTTT | CASSTFDRGNTEAFF
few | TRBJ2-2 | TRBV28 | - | TGTGCCAGCAGTCGTCTTGTAGACTCGAACACCGGGGAGCTGTTTTTT | CASSRLVDSNTGELFF
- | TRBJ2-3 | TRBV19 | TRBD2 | TGTGCCAGTAGTTGGGACTACCGCGGGGGTACGCAGTATTTT | CASSWDYRGGTQYF